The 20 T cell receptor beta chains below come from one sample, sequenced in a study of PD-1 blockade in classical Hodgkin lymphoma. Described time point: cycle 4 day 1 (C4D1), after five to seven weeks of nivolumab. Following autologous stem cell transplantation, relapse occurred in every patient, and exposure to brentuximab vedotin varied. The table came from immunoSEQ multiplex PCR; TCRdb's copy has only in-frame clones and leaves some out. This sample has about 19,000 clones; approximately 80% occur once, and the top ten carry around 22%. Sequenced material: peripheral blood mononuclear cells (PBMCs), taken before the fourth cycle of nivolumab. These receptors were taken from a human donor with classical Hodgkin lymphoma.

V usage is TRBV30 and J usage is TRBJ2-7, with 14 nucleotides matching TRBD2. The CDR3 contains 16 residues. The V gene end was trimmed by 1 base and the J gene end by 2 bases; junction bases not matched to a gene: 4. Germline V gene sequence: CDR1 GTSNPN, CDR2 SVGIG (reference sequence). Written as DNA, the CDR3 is TGTGCCTGGAGTGGGACTAGCGGGAGGTTCACCTACGAGCAGTACTTC. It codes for CAWSGTSGRFTYEQYF.

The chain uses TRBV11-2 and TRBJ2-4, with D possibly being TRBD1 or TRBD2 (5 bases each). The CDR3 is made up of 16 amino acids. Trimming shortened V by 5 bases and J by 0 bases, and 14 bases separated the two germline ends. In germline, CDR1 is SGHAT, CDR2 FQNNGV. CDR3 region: CASSIGTALAKNIQYF. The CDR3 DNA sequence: TGTGCCAGCAGCATCGGGACGGCCCTAGCCAAAAACATTCAGTACTTC.

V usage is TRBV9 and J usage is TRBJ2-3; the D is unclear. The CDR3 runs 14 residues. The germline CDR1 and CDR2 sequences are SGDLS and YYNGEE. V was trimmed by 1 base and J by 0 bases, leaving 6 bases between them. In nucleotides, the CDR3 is TGTGCCAGCAGCGTACGGCCTAGCACAGATACGCAGTATTTT. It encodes CASSVRPSTDTQYF.

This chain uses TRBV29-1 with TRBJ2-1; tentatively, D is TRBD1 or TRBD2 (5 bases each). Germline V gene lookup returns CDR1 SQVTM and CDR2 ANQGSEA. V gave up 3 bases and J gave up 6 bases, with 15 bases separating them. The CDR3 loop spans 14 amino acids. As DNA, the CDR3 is TGCAGCGTTGATAGCACCCGAGGGACCAATGAGCAGTTCTTC. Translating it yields CSVDSTRGTNEQFF.

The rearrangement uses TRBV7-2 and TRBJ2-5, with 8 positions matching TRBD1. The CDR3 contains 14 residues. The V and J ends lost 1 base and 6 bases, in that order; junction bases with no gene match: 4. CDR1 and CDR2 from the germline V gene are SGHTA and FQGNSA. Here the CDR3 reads CASSLGQGRKTQYF. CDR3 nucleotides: TGTGCCAGCAGCTTAGGACAGGGGAGGAAGACCCAGTACTTC.

The CDR3 spells CASSQGALTNSGANVLTF. The DNA of the CDR3 is TGCGCCAGCAGCCAAGGCGCCCTAACTAACTCTGGGGCCAACGTCCTGACTTTC. The J gene is TRBJ2-6, the V gene TRBV4-3, with D unclear. Germline assignment: CDR1 LGHNA and CDR2 YSLEER. V lost 1 base to trimming and J lost 0 bases, with 13 bases between them. The CDR3 sequence is 18 residues long.

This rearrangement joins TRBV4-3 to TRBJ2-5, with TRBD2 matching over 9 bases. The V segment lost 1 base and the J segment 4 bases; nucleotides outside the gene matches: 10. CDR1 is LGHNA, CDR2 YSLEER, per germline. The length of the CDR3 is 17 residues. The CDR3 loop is CASSQGVRREGRETQYF. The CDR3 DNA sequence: TGCGCCAGCAGCCAAGGGGTTAGGCGGGAGGGGCGAGAGACCCAGTACTTC.

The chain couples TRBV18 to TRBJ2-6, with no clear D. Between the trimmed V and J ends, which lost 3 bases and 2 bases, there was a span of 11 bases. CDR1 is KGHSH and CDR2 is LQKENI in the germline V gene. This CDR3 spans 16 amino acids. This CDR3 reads CASSPQRNTGANVLTF. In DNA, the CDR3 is TGTGCCAGCTCACCCCAGAGGAATACTGGGGCCAACGTCCTGACTTTC.

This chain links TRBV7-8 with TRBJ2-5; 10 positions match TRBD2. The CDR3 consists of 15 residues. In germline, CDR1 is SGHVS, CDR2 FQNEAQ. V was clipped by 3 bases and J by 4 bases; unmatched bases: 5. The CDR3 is CASSFASGGGETQYF. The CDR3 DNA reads TGTGCCAGCAGCTTCGCTAGCGGGGGCGGAGAGACCCAGTACTTC. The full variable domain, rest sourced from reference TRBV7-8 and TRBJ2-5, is GAGVSQSPRYKVAKRGQDVALRCDPISGHVSLFWYQQALGQGPEFLTYFQNEAQLDKSGLPSDRFFAERPEGSVSTLKIQRTQQEDSAVYLCASSFASGGGETQYFGPGTRLLVL.

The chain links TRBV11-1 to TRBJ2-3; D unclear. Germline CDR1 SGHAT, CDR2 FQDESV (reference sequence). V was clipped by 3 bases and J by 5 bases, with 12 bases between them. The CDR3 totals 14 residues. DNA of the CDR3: TGTGCCAGCAGCTTGGTACAGAAAGGAGATACGCAGTATTTT. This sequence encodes CASSLVQKGDTQYF.

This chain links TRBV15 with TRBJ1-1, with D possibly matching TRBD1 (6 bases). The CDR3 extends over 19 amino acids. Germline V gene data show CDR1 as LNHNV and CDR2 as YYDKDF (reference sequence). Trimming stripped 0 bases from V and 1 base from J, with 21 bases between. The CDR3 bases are TGTGCCACCAGCAGAGAGTCGGCGTCGGGGGGCGGACAGAACACTGAAGCTTTCTTT. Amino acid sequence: CATSRESASGGGQNTEAFF.

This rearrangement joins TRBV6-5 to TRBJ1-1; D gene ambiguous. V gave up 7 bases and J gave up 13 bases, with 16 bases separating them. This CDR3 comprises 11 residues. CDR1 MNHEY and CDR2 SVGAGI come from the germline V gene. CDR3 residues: CASIRAGIGFF. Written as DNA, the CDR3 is TGTGCCAGCATACGGGCTGGGATTGGTTTCTTT.

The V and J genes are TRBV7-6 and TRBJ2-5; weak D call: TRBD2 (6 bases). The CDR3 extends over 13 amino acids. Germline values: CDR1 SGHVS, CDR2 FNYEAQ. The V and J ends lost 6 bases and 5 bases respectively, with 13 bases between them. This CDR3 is CASRRGLAETQYF. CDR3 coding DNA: TGTGCCAGCAGGCGGGGTCTCGCGGAGACCCAGTACTTC.

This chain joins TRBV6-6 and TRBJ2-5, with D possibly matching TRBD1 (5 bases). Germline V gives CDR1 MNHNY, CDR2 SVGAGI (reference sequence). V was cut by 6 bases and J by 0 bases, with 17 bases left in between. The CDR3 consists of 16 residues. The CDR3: CASSLMGPTDQETQYF. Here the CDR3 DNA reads TGTGCCAGCAGCCTAATGGGCCCGACAGACCAAGAGACCCAGTACTTC.

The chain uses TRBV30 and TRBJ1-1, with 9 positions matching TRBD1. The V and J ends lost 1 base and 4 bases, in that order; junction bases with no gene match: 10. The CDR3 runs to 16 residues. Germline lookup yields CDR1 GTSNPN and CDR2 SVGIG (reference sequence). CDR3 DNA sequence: TGTGCCTGGAGTGGCGGGGACAGGGTAGACAGCACTGAAGCTTTCTTT. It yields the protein CAWSGGDRVDSTEAFF.

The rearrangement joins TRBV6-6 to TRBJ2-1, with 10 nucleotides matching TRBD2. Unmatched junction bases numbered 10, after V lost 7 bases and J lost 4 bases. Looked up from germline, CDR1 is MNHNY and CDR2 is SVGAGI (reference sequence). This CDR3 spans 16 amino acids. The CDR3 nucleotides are TGTGCCAGCACCGAAAATAGCGGGAGGAGGTACAATGAGCAGTTCTTC. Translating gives CASTENSGRRYNEQFF.

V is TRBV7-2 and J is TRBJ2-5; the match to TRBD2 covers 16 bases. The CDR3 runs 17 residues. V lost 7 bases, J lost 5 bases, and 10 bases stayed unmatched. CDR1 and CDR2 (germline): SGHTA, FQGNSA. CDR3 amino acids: CASTPGTSGRARETQYF. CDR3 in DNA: TGTGCCAGCACCCCCGGGACTAGCGGGAGGGCCCGGGAGACCCAGTACTTC.

CDR3 sequence (DNA): TGTGCCAGCAGCTTAGGAATCCACGAGCAGTACTTC. It codes for CASSLGIHEQYF. The chain recombines TRBV7-8 with TRBJ2-7, with unresolved D. V was pared by 1 base and J by 5 bases, with 6 bases between. Germline-derived CDR1 and CDR2 are SGHVS and FQNEAQ. The CDR3 extends over 12 amino acids.

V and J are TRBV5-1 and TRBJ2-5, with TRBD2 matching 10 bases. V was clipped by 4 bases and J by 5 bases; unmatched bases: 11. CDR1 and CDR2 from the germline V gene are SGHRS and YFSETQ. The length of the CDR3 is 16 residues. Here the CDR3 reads CASSPGSGGPGETQYF. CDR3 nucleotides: TGCGCCAGCAGCCCGGGTAGCGGGGGGCCGGGGGAGACCCAGTACTTC.

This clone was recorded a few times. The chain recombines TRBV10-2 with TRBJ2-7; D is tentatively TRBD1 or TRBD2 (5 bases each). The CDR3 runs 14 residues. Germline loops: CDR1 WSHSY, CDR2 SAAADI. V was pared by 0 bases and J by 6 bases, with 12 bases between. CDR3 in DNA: TGCGCCAGCAGTGAGTCGCTTCGGGGCGGCGAGCAGTACTTC. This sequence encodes CASSESLRGGEQYF.